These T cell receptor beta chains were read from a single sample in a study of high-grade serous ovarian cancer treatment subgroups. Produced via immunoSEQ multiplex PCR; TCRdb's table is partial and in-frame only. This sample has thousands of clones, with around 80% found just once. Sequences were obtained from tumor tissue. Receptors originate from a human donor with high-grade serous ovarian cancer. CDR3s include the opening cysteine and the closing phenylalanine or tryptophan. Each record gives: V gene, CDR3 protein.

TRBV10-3	CAISEGGAQNSPLHF
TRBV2	CASSLLDSGEQETQYF
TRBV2	CASSYLSGITGELFF
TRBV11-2	CASSLEQGPSYEQYF
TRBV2	CASSTDRDQPQHF
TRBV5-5	CASSLSSGRNYEQYF
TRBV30	CAWRFSFRTGSYEQYF
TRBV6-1	CASNEGSTDTQYF
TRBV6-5	CASSSGGFDKETQYF
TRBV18	CASSLEQGAYGYTF
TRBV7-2	CASSSDGWVEQFF
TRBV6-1	CASSLPYYEQYF
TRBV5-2	CASRPAQGSYGYTF
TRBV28	CASSSLRDTSWGYTF
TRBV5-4	CASRPPGLAGADTQYF
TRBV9	CASSDGLVGYGYTF
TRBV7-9	CASSFDLVRRQFF
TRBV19	CASSPTGTWETQYF
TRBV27	CASSSLSGSSYEQYF
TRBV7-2	CASSLVQDLSGYTF
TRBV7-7	CASSLDRGETQYF
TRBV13	CASTLANTGELFF
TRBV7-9	CASSLGIDSGNTIYF
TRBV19	CASALTSGANVLTF
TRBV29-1	CSVATGEETQYF
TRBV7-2	CASSFGGRSQETQYF
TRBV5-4	CASSFKYNEQFF
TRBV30	CAWLLEGAGVQYF
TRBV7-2	CASSSRAGGIDTQYF
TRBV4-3	CASSQANRGREKLFF
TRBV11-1	CASSEYVAANTGELFF
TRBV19	CASSIAGTGGLQYF
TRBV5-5	CASSLAPIAGALQETQYF
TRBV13	CASSRISGNTIYF
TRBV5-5	CASSSDSNQPQHF
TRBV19	CASSIDNGIEQFF
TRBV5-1	CASSLMEGPGELFF
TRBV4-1	CASSQDDRRYYEQYF
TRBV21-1	CASSKVLLHDLVSNQPQHF
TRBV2	CASRKGTGTLGTKETQYF
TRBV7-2	CASSFRQGTEQYF
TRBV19	CASKREVSYNEQFF
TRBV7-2	CASSRTSGGAAGELFF
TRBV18	CASSQTDLQETQYF
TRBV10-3	CAISEVPRQETQYF